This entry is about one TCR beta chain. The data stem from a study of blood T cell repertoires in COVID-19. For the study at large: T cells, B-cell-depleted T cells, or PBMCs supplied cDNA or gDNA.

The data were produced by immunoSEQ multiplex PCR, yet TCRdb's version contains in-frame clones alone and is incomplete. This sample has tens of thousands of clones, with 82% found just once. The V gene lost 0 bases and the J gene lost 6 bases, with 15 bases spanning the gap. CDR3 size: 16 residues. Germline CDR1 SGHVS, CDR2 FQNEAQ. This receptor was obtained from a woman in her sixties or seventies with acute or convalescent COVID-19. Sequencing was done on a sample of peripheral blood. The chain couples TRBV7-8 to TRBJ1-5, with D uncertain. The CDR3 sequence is CASSLAGRLTSQPQHF. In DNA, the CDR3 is TGTGCCAGCAGCTTAGCAGGCAGGCTTACGAGTCAGCCCCAGCATTTT.